Following are 2 T cell receptor beta chains from one sample sequenced in a study of CD8 T cells in Susac syndrome. With random hexamers, reverse transcription was performed on about 0.5 to 1 ug of RNA. One entry per CDR3 protein results from TCRdb running MiXCR on the immunoSEQ multiplex PCR reads. In the table there are about 440,000 distinct CDR3 sequences, approximately 85% of which are singletons. The specimen was CD8+ T cells from PBMCs. These receptors came from a human donor with multiple sclerosis.

The chain combines TRBV5-4 with TRBJ2-2, with D perhaps assigned TRBD1 or TRBD2 (5 bases each). V was clipped by 2 bases and J by 6 bases, with 17 bases between them. Germline CDR1 and CDR2: SGHNT and YYREEE (reference sequence). This CDR3 spans 16 amino acids. CDR3 in amino acids: CASSFQFGEGSGELFF. The CDR3 DNA sequence: TGTGCCAGCAGCTTTCAGTTTGGTGAGGGGTCCGGGGAGCTGTTTTTT.

V is TRBV7-2 and J is TRBJ1-5; weak D call: TRBD1 (6 bases). Trimming took 1 base from V and 5 from J, leaving 15 bases between them. This CDR3 is built from 16 residues. Germline CDR1 SGHTA, CDR2 FQGNSA. The CDR3 DNA follows: TGTGCCAGCAGCTTAGTCCAGGGGTTTCGGCATCAGCCCCAGCATTTT. Protein sequence: CASSLVQGFRHQPQHF.